The 10 T cell receptor beta chains in this list originate from one sample, sequenced in a study of T cell repertoires in cytomegalovirus infection. These receptors lack a known antigen. TCRdb re-called the reads with MiXCR, one entry per CDR3 protein. Among about 900,000 distinct CDR3 sequences listed, approximately 32% were seen once. Sample: cultured CD8+ T cells from PBMCs, taken from culture after CMV antigen stimulation. The receptor set was obtained from a human donor in good health (CMV status not recorded). Some clones in this sample may be carry-over from other donors' samples.

The chain is built from TRBV2 and TRBJ1-6, with D unresolved. The CDR3 sequence is 11 residues long. V shed 8 bases and J shed 10 bases, with 9 bases lying between them. Germline V gene sequence: CDR1 SNHLY, CDR2 FYNNEI. CDR3 amino acids: CASSPRSPLHF. The CDR3 nucleotides read TGTGCCAGCTCGCCCAGGTCACCCCTCCACTTT. Using reference TRBV2 and TRBJ1-6 for the parts outside the CDR3, the full variable domain is EPEVTQTPSHQVTQMGQEVILRCVPISNHLYFYWYRQILGQKVEFLVSFYNNEISEKSEIFDDQFSVERPDGSNFTLKIRSTKLEDSAMYFCASSPRSPLHFGNGTRLTVT.

This clonotype was observed a handful of times. The J gene is TRBJ2-3, the V gene TRBV7-9, with a weak D call TRBD2 (6 bases). The V and J ends lost 1 base and 0 bases respectively, with 11 bases between them. The CDR3 has 16 residues. From germline, CDR1 is SEHNR and CDR2 FQNEAQ (reference sequence). The DNA for the CDR3 is TGTGCCAGCAGCTTAGGCGGCGGGACTAGCACAGATACGCAGTATTTT. Translating gives CASSLGGGTSTDTQYF.

This clonotype was counted only a few times. This rearrangement joins TRBV11-1 to TRBJ1-1, with TRBD1 matching 10 bases. The CDR3 runs 15 residues. The V segment lost 5 bases and the J segment 3 bases; nucleotides outside the gene matches: 6. Germline-derived CDR1 and CDR2 are SGHAT and FQDESV (reference sequence). The CDR3 sequence is CASSRDRGLDTEAFF. In nucleotides, the CDR3 is TGTGCCAGCAGCCGGGACAGGGGCCTGGACACTGAAGCTTTCTTT. Supplemented by reference TRBV11-1 and TRBJ1-1, the full variable domain reads EAEVAQSPRYKITEKSQAVAFWCDPISGHATLYWYRQILGQGPELLVQFQDESVVDDSQLPKDRFSAERLKGVDSTLKIQPAELGDSAMYLCASSRDRGLDTEAFFGQGTRLTVV.

V gene TRBV5-6 combines with J gene TRBJ2-1, with D possibly TRBD2 on 6 matching bases. The CDR3 length is 16 residues. Trimming removed 2 bases from V and 8 bases from J, with 20 bases in between. CDR1 and CDR2 (germline): SGHDT, YYEEEE. The CDR3 sequence: CASSFPPGGSEDEQFF. The DNA of the CDR3 is TGTGCCAGCAGCTTTCCTCCCGGGGGAAGTGAGGATGAGCAGTTCTTC.

V and J are TRBV7-3 and TRBJ2-2; TRBD2 agrees at 8 bases. The CDR3 covers 17 residues. Germline assignment: CDR1 SGHTA and CDR2 FQGTGA. J was trimmed by 7 bases and V by 1 base; bases with no gene match: 11. The CDR3 sequence is CASSLKDGGAVFGELFF. The DNA of the CDR3 is TGTGCCAGCAGCTTAAAGGACGGGGGGGCAGTTTTCGGGGAGCTGTTTTTT.

The chain employs TRBV6-1 and TRBJ1-5; D remains ambiguous. This CDR3 is 11 amino acids long. Germline-derived CDR1 and CDR2 are MNHNS and SASEGT. The V gene lost 6 bases and the J gene lost 15 bases, with 15 bases spanning the gap. CDR3 in amino acids: CASSRDGLWHF. The DNA of the CDR3 is TGTGCCAGCAGCCGCGACGGACTCTGGCATTTT.

The chain joins TRBV9 to TRBJ2-1; D may be TRBD2 (7 bases). This CDR3 comprises 22 residues. V was pared by 4 bases and J by 0 bases, with 32 bases between. The germline V gene has CDR1 SGDLS and CDR2 YYNGEE. CDR3: CASSHYLGGQEAAGSSYNEQFF. CDR3 in DNA: TGTGCCAGCAGCCACTATCTTGGGGGCCAGGAGGCAGCGGGGAGCTCCTACAATGAGCAGTTCTTC.

This chain uses TRBV27 with TRBJ2-7; D call uncertain. This CDR3 region has 13 residues. Between the trimmed V and J ends, which lost 0 bases and 3 bases, there was a span of 6 bases. Germline loops: CDR1 MNHEY, CDR2 SMNVEV (reference sequence). The CDR3 sequence: CASSLSRNYEQYV. The CDR3 DNA reads as TGTGCCAGCAGTTTATCCCGTAACTACGAGCAGTACGTC.

This clonotype has just a few counts. The chain recombines TRBV6-6 with TRBJ2-3; 7 bases fit TRBD2. The V and J ends lost 4 bases and 1 base, in that order; junction bases with no gene match: 5. This CDR3 has 15 residues. Germline CDR1 and CDR2: MNHNY and SVGAGI (reference sequence). Here the CDR3 DNA reads TGTGCCAGCAGTTCCAAGCGGGGCGGCACAGATACGCAGTATTTT. Translation: CASSSKRGGTDTQYF.

This clonotype was recorded a few times. This chain uses TRBV6-1 with TRBJ2-7, with TRBD2 identical over 7 bases. The CDR3 extends over 12 amino acids. Looked up from germline, CDR1 is MNHNS and CDR2 is SASEGT. J was trimmed by 7 bases and V by 7 bases; bases with no gene match: 7. CDR3 residues: CASTERGREQYF. CDR3 nucleotide sequence: TGTGCCAGCACCGAGCGGGGTAGGGAGCAGTACTTC.